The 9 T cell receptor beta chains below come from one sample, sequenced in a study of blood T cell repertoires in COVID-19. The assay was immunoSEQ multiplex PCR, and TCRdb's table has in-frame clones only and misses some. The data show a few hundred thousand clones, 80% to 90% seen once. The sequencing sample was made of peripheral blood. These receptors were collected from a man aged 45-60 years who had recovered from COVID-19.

The CDR3 nucleotides read TGTGCCAGTAGTATCTCGAACGGGGGAGGAGATACGCAGTATTTT. This translates into CASSISNGGGDTQYF. This chain uses TRBV19 with TRBJ2-3, with TRBD2 as a possible D gene (6 bases). V gave up 3 bases and J gave up 5 bases, with 15 bases separating them. The V gene's germline CDR1 is LNHDA and CDR2 SQIVND (reference sequence). The CDR3 covers 15 residues. Full variable domain (missing parts from reference TRBV19 and TRBJ2-3): DGGITQSPKYLFRKEGQNVTLSCEQNLNHDAMYWYRQDPGQGLRLIYYSQIVNDFQKGDIAEGYSVSREKKESFPLTVTSAQKNPTAFYLCASSISNGGGDTQYFGPGTRLTVL.

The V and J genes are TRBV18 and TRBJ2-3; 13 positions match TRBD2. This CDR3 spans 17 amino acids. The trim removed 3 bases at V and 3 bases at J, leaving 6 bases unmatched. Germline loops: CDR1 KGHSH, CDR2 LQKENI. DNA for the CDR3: TGTGCCAGCTCACCTGGACTAGCGGGAGCTAGGACAGATACGCAGTATTTT. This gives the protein CASSPGLAGARTDTQYF.

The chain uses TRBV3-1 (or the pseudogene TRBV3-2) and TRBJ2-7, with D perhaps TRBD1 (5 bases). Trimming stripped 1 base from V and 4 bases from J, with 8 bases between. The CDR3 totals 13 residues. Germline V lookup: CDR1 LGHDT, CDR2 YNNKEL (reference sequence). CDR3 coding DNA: TGTGCCAGCAGCCAAGGCAGGGTTTACGAGCAGTACTTC. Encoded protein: CASSQGRVYEQYF.

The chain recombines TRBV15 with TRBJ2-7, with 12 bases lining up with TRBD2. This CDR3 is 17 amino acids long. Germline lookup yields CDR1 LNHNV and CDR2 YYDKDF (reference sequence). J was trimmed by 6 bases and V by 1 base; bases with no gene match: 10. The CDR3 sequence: CATSRARLAGVYGEQYF. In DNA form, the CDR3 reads TGTGCCACCAGCAGAGCGCGACTAGCGGGAGTGTATGGCGAGCAGTACTTC.

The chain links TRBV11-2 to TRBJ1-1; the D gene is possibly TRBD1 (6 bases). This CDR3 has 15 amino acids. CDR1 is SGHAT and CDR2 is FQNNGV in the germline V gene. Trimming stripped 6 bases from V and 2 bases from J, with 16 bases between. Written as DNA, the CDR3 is TGTGCCAGCAGTCCCACCGGGACACTCAACACTGAAGCTTTCTTT. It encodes CASSPTGTLNTEAFF. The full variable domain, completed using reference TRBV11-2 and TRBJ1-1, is EAGVAQSPRYKIIEKRQSVAFWCNPISGHATLYWYQQILGQGPKLLIQFQNNGVVDDSQLPKDRFSAERLKGVDSTLKIQPAKLEDSAVYLCASSPTGTLNTEAFFGQGTRLTVV.

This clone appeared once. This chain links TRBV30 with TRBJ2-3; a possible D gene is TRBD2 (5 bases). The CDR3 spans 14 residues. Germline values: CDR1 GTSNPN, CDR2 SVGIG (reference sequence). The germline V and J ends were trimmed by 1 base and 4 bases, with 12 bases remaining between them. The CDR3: CAWSGPTGSDTQYF. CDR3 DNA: TGTGCCTGGAGTGGCCCCACGGGGTCAGATACGCAGTATTTT.

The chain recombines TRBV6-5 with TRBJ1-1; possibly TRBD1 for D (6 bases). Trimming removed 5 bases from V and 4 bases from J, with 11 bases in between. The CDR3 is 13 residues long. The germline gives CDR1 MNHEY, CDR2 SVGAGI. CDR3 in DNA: TGTGCCAGCAGTACTACAGGGACCACTGAAGCTTTCTTT. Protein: CASSTTGTTEAFF.

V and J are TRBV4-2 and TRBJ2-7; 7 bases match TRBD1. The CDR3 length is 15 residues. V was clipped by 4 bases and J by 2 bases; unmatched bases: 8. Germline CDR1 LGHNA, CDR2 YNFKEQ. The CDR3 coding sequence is TGTGCCAGCAGCCCGGGACAGTTCCAGACCTACGAGCAGTACTTC. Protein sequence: CASSPGQFQTYEQYF.

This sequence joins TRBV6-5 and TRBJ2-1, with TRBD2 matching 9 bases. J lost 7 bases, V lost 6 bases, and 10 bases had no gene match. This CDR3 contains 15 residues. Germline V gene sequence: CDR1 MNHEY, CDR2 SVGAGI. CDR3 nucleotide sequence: TGTGCCAGCAGCCACGCGGGGGGGCGCCAAAATGAGCAGTTCTTC. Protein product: CASSHAGGRQNEQFF.